What follows is one T cell receptor beta chain and its context. The CDR3 totals 11 residues. The germline gives CDR1 LNHDA, CDR2 SQIVND (reference sequence). Trimming shortened V by 6 bases and J by 11 bases, and 13 bases separated the two germline ends. The data belong to a study of technical replicates of blood from a handful of donors. Libraries were prepared by immunoSEQ multiplex PCR; TCRdb keeps only in-frame clonotypes and omits some of them. The repertoire holds about 44,000 clones, around 96% seen once, with 0.35% to 0.4% in the top ten. The sequenced material came from T cells isolated from PBMCs. The receptor was derived from a human donor in good health. The chain has TRBV19 and TRBJ1-1, with D tentatively TRBD1 (6 bases). CDR3 DNA sequence: TGTGCCAGTAGAGAACAGGGCAATGCTTTCTTT. Amino acids: CASREQGNAFF. The entire variable domain, with the rest obtained from reference TRBV19 and TRBJ1-1, is as follows: DGGITQSPKYLFRKEGQNVTLSCEQNLNHDAMYWYRQDPGQGLRLIYYSQIVNDFQKGDIAEGYSVSREKKESFPLTVTSAQKNPTAFYLCASREQGNAFFGQGTRLTVV.